Each of the 19 T cell receptor beta chains below was sequenced from the same sample in a study of T-cell memory formation after mild COVID-19. TCRdb called the 5' RACE reads again in MiXCR, with one record for every CDR3 protein. The sample carries some 97,000 distinct CDR3 sequences, over 8.5% recorded once. Material: PBMCs or a T cell subset sorted from them (not recorded which). The source is a man between 18 and 35 years old who had mild COVID-19 (a few samples of this study predate the infection). Cell type and time point are not known.

The V gene is TRBV29-1, the J gene TRBJ1-1; 8 bases match TRBD1. CDR3 length: 10 amino acids. Germline CDR1 reads SQVTM; CDR2 reads ANQGSEA. V gave up 6 bases and J gave up 14 bases; unmatched junction bases: 8. CDR3 sequence (DNA): TGCAGCGTCGACCAGGGGGCGGCATTCTTT. It is translated as CSVDQGAAFF.

The rearrangement joins TRBV7-6 to TRBJ1-4, with D uncertain. The CDR3 sequence is 13 residues long. CDR1 and CDR2 (germline): SGHVS, FNYEAQ. V was clipped by 5 bases and J by 7 bases, with 11 bases between them. In DNA form, the CDR3 reads TGTGCCAGCAGCCTAGAACCGGGTGAAAAACTGTTTTTT. It yields the protein CASSLEPGEKLFF. Full variable domain (outside the CDR3, taken from reference TRBV7-6 and TRBJ1-4): GAGVSQSPRYKVTKRGQDVALRCDPISGHVSLYWYRQALGQGPEFLTYFNYEAQQDKSGLPNDRFSAERPEGSISTLTIQRTEQRDSAMYRCASSLEPGEKLFFGSGTQLSVL.

The J gene is TRBJ2-7, the V gene TRBV28; the D gene is possibly TRBD1 (6 bases). This CDR3 has 12 amino acids. V lost 8 bases to trimming and J lost 5 bases, with 13 bases between them. The germline V gene encodes CDR1 MDHEN and CDR2 SYDVKM. The CDR3 loop reads CASWGPSNEQYV. CDR3 nucleotide sequence: TGTGCCAGCTGGGGGCCTTCGAACGAGCAGTACGTC.

The chain recombines TRBV5-5 with TRBJ2-5; 7 bases line up with TRBD1. CDR1 and CDR2 (germline): SGHKS, YYEKEE (reference sequence). The CDR3 length is 15 residues. The V segment lost 4 bases and the J segment 4 bases; nucleotides outside the gene matches: 10. The CDR3 coding sequence is TGTGCCAGCAGCCTACGACAGGGCCCAGCAGAGACCCAGTACTTC. Residues: CASSLRQGPAETQYF.

This clonotype has just a few counts. This chain links TRBV7-2 with TRBJ1-5; D ambiguous. Germline CDR1 SGHTA, CDR2 FQGNSA. The CDR3 loop spans 14 amino acids. V lost 1 base and J lost 7, with 11 bases in between. DNA for the CDR3: TGTGCCAGCAGCTTAGTGGCGGGGAGCCAGCCCCAGCATTTT. It translates to CASSLVAGSQPQHF.

The chain joins TRBV14 to TRBJ1-4; TRBD1 matches at 8 bases. Germline CDR1 is SGHDN and CDR2 is FVKESK. Losses at the gene ends were 5 bases for V and 7 bases for J; bases not matched to a gene: 6. The CDR3 has 14 amino acids. The CDR3 sequence: CASSFGTGLEKLFF. The DNA of the CDR3 is TGTGCCAGCAGCTTCGGGACAGGTCTTGAAAAACTGTTTTTT.

This CDR3 reads CASSPGQGECEQYV. The CDR3 nucleotides read TGCGCCAGCAGCCCCGGACAGGGGGAATGCGAGCAGTACGTC. The rearrangement uses TRBV5-1 and TRBJ2-7, with TRBD1 identical over 10 bases. The V and J ends lost 4 bases and 6 bases, in that order; junction bases with no gene match: 7. CDR1 SGHRS and CDR2 YFSETQ come from the germline V gene. The CDR3 is made up of 14 amino acids.

The rearrangement uses TRBV29-1 and TRBJ2-2; TRBD2 matches at 7 bases. CDR3 length equals 13 residues. Unmatched junction bases numbered 6, after V lost 6 bases and J lost 5 bases. Germline V gives CDR1 SQVTM, CDR2 ANQGSEA. The CDR3 loop is CSVRLATTGELFF. CDR3 sequence (DNA): TGCAGCGTCCGACTAGCAACTACCGGGGAGCTGTTTTTT.

The chain uses TRBV4-2 and TRBJ2-1; 7 positions agree with TRBD1. V shed 2 bases and J 6 bases; nucleotides not matched to a gene: 7. Germline V gene data show CDR1 as LGHNA and CDR2 as YNFKEQ. CDR3 length: 15 residues. As DNA, the CDR3 is TGTGCCAGCAGCCAATGGACAGGTTCGTTCAATGAGCAGTTCTTC. The encoded protein is CASSQWTGSFNEQFF.

This chain joins TRBV7-9 and TRBJ2-1, with 9 bases matching TRBD2. Trimming cost V 5 bases and J 8 bases; bases outside gene matches: 10. The CDR3 is made up of 15 amino acids. Germline values: CDR1 SEHNR, CDR2 FQNEAQ (reference sequence). DNA of the CDR3: TGTGCCAGCAGCCCGGGACTAGCTGATAGGCATGAGCAGTTCTTC. This gives the protein CASSPGLADRHEQFF.

V is TRBV29-1 and J is TRBJ2-7; TRBD2 is a possible D gene (5 bases). Between the trimmed V and J ends, which lost 2 bases and 5 bases, there was a span of 13 bases. Germline V gene data show CDR1 as SQVTM and CDR2 as ANQGSEA. The CDR3 sequence is 13 residues long. Written as DNA, the CDR3 is TGCAGCGTTGAATCTGGTAGCGAGAACGAGCAGTACTTC. As protein: CSVESGSENEQYF.

This clonotype was observed a handful of times. The chain employs TRBV20-1 and TRBJ1-1, with 7 bases lining up with TRBD1. V shed 2 bases, J shed 6 bases, and the junction held 9 bases outside the gene matches. Germline V gene sequence: CDR1 DFQATT, CDR2 SNEGSKA (reference sequence). There are 14 residues in the CDR3. This CDR3 is CSARSPTGKAEAFF. The CDR3 region has the DNA TGCAGTGCTAGATCCCCGACAGGGAAGGCTGAAGCTTTCTTT.

The table lists this clonotype with a few counts. CDR3 sequence: CASSLKDTYEQYF. CDR3 coding DNA: TGTGCCAGCAGTTTAAAAGACACCTACGAGCAGTACTTC. The chain joins TRBV27 to TRBJ2-7, with unresolved D. The CDR3 consists of 13 residues. Germline CDR1 reads MNHEY; CDR2 reads SMNVEV (reference sequence). V lost 2 bases and J 2 bases, leaving 7 bases between the germline ends.

V is TRBV6-6 and J is TRBJ2-3; 13 bases fit TRBD2. Germline-derived CDR1 and CDR2 are MNHNY and SVGAGI (reference sequence). There are 18 residues in the CDR3. V trimming: 5 bases; J trimming: 0 bases; junction bases outside the gene matches: 8. The CDR3 protein is CASSMGLAGSSSTDTQYF. CDR3 DNA: TGTGCCAGCAGTATGGGACTAGCGGGGAGTAGTAGCACAGATACGCAGTATTTT.

This clonotype has just a few counts. The V gene is TRBV7-9, the J gene TRBJ2-1, with 8 bases that match TRBD2. The CDR3 covers 14 residues. Germline CDR1 SEHNR, CDR2 FQNEAQ (reference sequence). With 6 bases clipped from V and 16 bases from J, the junction kept 17 bases outside the gene matches. The CDR3 loop reads CASRPPGGLAGSFF. Here the CDR3 DNA reads TGTGCCAGCAGACCCCCTGGCGGACTAGCTGGTAGTTTCTTC.

The chain combines TRBV5-6 with TRBJ1-2; D is unclear. CDR1 SGHDT and CDR2 YYEEEE come from the germline V gene. Trimming removed 5 bases from V and 7 bases from J, with 15 bases in between. The CDR3 runs 13 residues. CDR3 DNA: TGTGCCAGCAGGAATCACGGCGGCCCTGGCTACACCTTC. It specifies CASRNHGGPGYTF.

J is TRBJ1-1 and V is TRBV20-1; maybe TRBD1 (5 bases). The CDR3 extends over 15 amino acids. CDR1 is DFQATT, CDR2 SNEGSKA, per germline (reference sequence). Trimming pared 5 bases from V and 1 base from J, leaving 17 bases between. In nucleotides, the CDR3 is TGCAGTGCTCCCCCTTGGGGGAGAGCGAACACTGAAGCTTTCTTT. As protein: CSAPPWGRANTEAFF.

This clonotype appeared many times. This chain uses TRBV29-1 with TRBJ2-5, with TRBD1 matching over 9 bases. The CDR3 is made up of 12 amino acids. The germline CDR1 and CDR2 sequences are SQVTM and ANQGSEA. Unmatched junction bases numbered 5, after V lost 7 bases and J lost 5 bases. This CDR3 is CSATGGKETQYF. The CDR3 nucleotides are TGCAGCGCCACAGGGGGCAAGGAGACCCAGTACTTC.

This clonotype was counted between two and nine times. The V and J genes are TRBV7-9 and TRBJ1-1; D remains ambiguous. From germline, CDR1 is SEHNR and CDR2 FQNEAQ (reference sequence). CDR3 length: 15 residues. Trimming took 2 bases from V and 5 from J, leaving 15 bases between them. In DNA, the CDR3 is TGTGCCAGCAGCTTAATAGGAGCAAAAGAAACTGAAGCTTTCTTT. It specifies CASSLIGAKETEAFF. The full variable domain, its missing parts supplied by reference TRBV7-9 and TRBJ1-1, is DTGVSQNPRHKITKRGQNVTFRCDPISEHNRLYWYRQTLGQGPEFLTYFQNEAQLEKSRLLSDRFSAERPKGSFSTLEIQRTEQGDSAMYLCASSLIGAKETEAFFGQGTRLTVV.